This TCR beta chain was captured by sequencing in a study of cytomegalovirus exposure and HLA in healthy donors. Study as a whole: It was reported in a later analysis that the 100 to 150 validation repertoires used the same platform as the 500 to 700 first-cohort repertoires.

The assay was immunoSEQ multiplex PCR, and TCRdb's table has in-frame clones only and misses some. The sample has 170,000 or so clones, roughly 84% seen once. With respect to this clone: Its antigen is as yet unknown.

General study results and limits: Among TCR sequences, most were rare, though some public TCRs appeared in many donors. The tendency of first-cohort TCR clusters to co-occur in the 100 to 150 validation repertoires emerged from a later analysis.

The TCR was taken from a young woman in good health and CMV-seropositive. Sequencing was performed on PBMCs.

The CDR3 region is CASSDSLAGGPFEQFF. CDR3 DNA: TGCGCCAGCAGTGATTCACTAGCGGGGGGGCCCTTTGAGCAGTTCTTC. This chain uses TRBV10-2 with TRBJ2-1, with TRBD2 matching 13 bases. V gave up 3 bases and J gave up 9 bases; unmatched junction bases: 8. Germline V gives CDR1 WSHSY, CDR2 SAAADI. This CDR3 spans 16 amino acids.